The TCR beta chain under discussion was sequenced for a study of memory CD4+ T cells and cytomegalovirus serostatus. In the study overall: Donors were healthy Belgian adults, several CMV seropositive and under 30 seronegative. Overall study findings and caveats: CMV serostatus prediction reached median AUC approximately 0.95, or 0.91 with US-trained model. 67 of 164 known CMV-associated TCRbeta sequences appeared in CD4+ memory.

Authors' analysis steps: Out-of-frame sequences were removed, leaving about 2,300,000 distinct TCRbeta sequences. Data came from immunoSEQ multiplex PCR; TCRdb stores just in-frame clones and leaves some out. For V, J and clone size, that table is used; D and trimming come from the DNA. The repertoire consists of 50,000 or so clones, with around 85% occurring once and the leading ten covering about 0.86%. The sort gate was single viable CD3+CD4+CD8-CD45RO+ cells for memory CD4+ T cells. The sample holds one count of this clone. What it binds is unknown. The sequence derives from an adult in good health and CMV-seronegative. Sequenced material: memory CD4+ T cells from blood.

CDR3 coding DNA: TGTGCCAGTAGTAGACAGGGGAAAGAGTACGAGCAGTACTTC. This sequence encodes CASSRQGKEYEQYF. J is TRBJ2-7 and V is TRBV19; 8 positions agree with TRBD1. The junction had 6 bases not matched to a gene; V was cut back by 4 bases and J by 4 bases. The CDR3 is made up of 14 amino acids. Germline loops: CDR1 LNHDA, CDR2 SQIVND (reference sequence).